This T cell receptor (beta chain) was captured by sequencing in a study of shared clonotypes between healthy human individuals. Overall study context: Those who served as donors were two women and a few men between the ages of 18 and 49. Notes on the study in general: It was expected that sequencing depth would affect clonotype sharing among donors.

Caucasian adults residing in Nashville, Tennessee made up all the donors. As for this clone: The antigen is undetermined. The same CDR3 is also encoded by other DNA sequences in this sample.

Every subset's genomic DNA went evenly onto several immunoSEQ plates. The method was immunoSEQ multiplex PCR; TCRdb's version includes in-frame clones alone and lacks a portion of them. The table records millions of clones, 85% to 95% of them present only once. The CDR3 runs to 15 residues. CDR1 and CDR2 (germline): SGHDT, YYEEEE. J gave up 0 bases and V 0 bases, and 1 base lay outside the gene matches. The chain employs TRBV5-6 and TRBJ2-3, with 7 positions matching TRBD2. The sample comprised naive CD4+ T cells sorted from blood. The subset: CD45RA+ positively selected. The clonotype originates from a man aged 18 to 35 in good health. The DNA of the CDR3 is TGTGCCAGCAGCTTGGCTAGCGGAAGCACAGATACGCAGTATTTT. Amino acid sequence: CASSLASGSTDTQYF.